Each of the 23 T cell receptor beta chains below was sequenced from the same sample in a study of metastatic and nonmetastatic thyroid tumors. TCRdb re-analyzed the PCR reads through MiXCR. The table records about 24,000 clones, approximately 20% of them present only once. Among the patients, none had received any treatment before thyroid surgery. Sequencing used blood. These receptor sequences come from a male donor with papillary thyroid cancer or a benign thyroid nodule (not recorded which). Some clones in this sample may be carry-over from other donors' samples.

This clone came up many times. V and J are TRBV11-2 and TRBJ2-1; 14 bases fit TRBD2. This CDR3 has 18 residues. The germline gives CDR1 SGHAT, CDR2 FQNNGV. Trimming removed 0 bases from V and 4 bases from J; junction bases left unmatched: 5. The CDR3 loop reads CASSLEGTSGRFYNEQFF. The CDR3 nucleotides are TGTGCCAGCAGCTTAGAAGGGACTAGCGGGAGATTTTACAATGAGCAGTTCTTC.

This clone turned up a few times. The rearrangement uses TRBV12-3 or TRBV12-4 and TRBJ2-1; no clear D. Trimming left V 2 bases short and J 3 bases short, with 11 bases between. The CDR3 covers 15 residues. CDR3 sequence: CASSLQVGYYNEQFF. Written as DNA, the CDR3 is TGTGCCAGCAGTTTACAAGTGGGTTACTACAATGAGCAGTTCTTC.

This clone was found many times. The chain couples TRBV25-1 to TRBJ2-3; TRBD1 matches at 8 bases. Unmatched junction bases numbered 4, after V lost 3 bases and J lost 5 bases. CDR1 is MGHDK, CDR2 SYGVNS, per germline. This CDR3 is 14 amino acids long. The CDR3 loop is CASSDAGGGDTQYF. The CDR3 region has the DNA TGTGCCAGCAGTGATGCAGGGGGCGGAGATACGCAGTATTTT. Full variable domain (remainder filled in from reference TRBV25-1 and TRBJ2-3): EADIYQTPRYLVIGTGKKITLECSQTMGHDKMYWYQQDPGMELHLIHYSYGVNSTEKGDLSSESTVSRIRTEHFPLTLESARPSHTSQYLCASSDAGGGDTQYFGPGTRLTVL.

The table lists this clone with a few counts. The CDR3 bases are TGTGCCAGCAGCTTAGATCCTTCCTACGAGCAGTACTTC. Its translation: CASSLDPSYEQYF. This chain joins TRBV11-2 and TRBJ2-7; no definite D call. V was pared by 0 bases and J by 1 base, with 4 bases between. The CDR3 loop spans 13 amino acids. The germline V gene has CDR1 SGHAT and CDR2 FQNNGV.

This chain uses TRBV4-2 with TRBJ1-2, with D perhaps TRBD1 (5 bases). The CDR3 is made up of 16 amino acids. Trimming removed 0 bases at V and 0 bases at J, with 11 bases between. Germline assignment: CDR1 LGHNA and CDR2 YNFKEQ. The CDR3 loop is CASSQEIGAANYGYTF. CDR3 nucleotides: TGTGCCAGCAGCCAAGAAATAGGGGCCGCTAACTATGGCTACACCTTC.

This clone was found a few times. The chain carries TRBV2 and TRBJ2-1, with 8 bases identical to TRBD1. V lost 6 bases and J lost 9; bases outside the gene matches: 1. The CDR3 length is 11 residues. CDR1 is SNHLY and CDR2 is FYNNEI in the germline V gene. The CDR3 sequence: CASRTGAEQFF. The CDR3 DNA reads as TGTGCCAGCAGGACAGGGGCTGAGCAGTTCTTC. Filled out from reference TRBV2 and TRBJ2-1, the complete variable domain reads EPEVTQTPSHQVTQMGQEVILRCVPISNHLYFYWYRQILGQKVEFLVSFYNNEISEKSEIFDDQFSVERPDGSNFTLKIRSTKLEDSAMYFCASRTGAEQFFGPGTRLTVL.

This clone was recorded at least ten times. The chain is built from TRBV19 and TRBJ2-3; D unresolved. Germline V gene lookup returns CDR1 LNHDA and CDR2 SQIVND (reference sequence). Trimming took 0 bases from V and 2 from J, leaving 9 bases between them. The CDR3 is made up of 15 amino acids. CDR3 loop: CASSIEYSYTDTQYF. The CDR3 DNA reads as TGTGCCAGTAGTATAGAATACTCCTACACAGATACGCAGTATTTT.

This clone was observed once. The V call is TRBV19, the J call TRBJ1-2; 7 bases line up with TRBD1. The ends lost 4 bases at V and 5 bases at J; junction bases unmatched: 13. The CDR3 totals 16 residues. From germline, CDR1 is LNHDA and CDR2 SQIVND (reference sequence). The CDR3 spells CASSTGTGVLSYGYTF. For the CDR3, the DNA is TGTGCCAGTAGTACCGGAACAGGGGTCCTTTCGTATGGCTACACCTTC.

The chain joins TRBV7-2 to TRBJ2-2; D is uncertain. V was cut by 0 bases and J by 5 bases, with 7 bases left in between. CDR3 length: 14 amino acids. Germline assignment: CDR1 SGHTA and CDR2 FQGNSA. The CDR3: CASSLARATGELFF. The CDR3 DNA reads TGTGCCAGCAGCTTAGCGCGAGCTACCGGGGAGCTGTTTTTT. The complete variable domain, with remaining parts taken from reference TRBV7-2 and TRBJ2-2, reads GAGVSQSPSNKVTEKGKDVELRCDPISGHTALYWYRQSLGQGLEFLIYFQGNSAPDKSGLPSDRFSAERTGGSVSTLTIQRTQQEDSAVYLCASSLARATGELFFGEGSRLTVL.

The table lists this clone with many counts. V gene TRBV30 combines with J gene TRBJ2-7; 8 positions agree with TRBD2. The V segment lost 3 bases and the J segment 0 bases; nucleotides outside the gene matches: 1. Looked up from germline, CDR1 is GTSNPN and CDR2 is SVGIG (reference sequence). This CDR3 comprises 13 residues. The CDR3 nucleotides are TGTGCCTGGAGAACTAGCGGCTCCTACGAGCAGTACTTC. It encodes CAWRTSGSYEQYF.

This clone is labeled medium-sized. V usage is TRBV19 and J usage is TRBJ1-2, with 8 bases matching TRBD1. Germline V gene sequence: CDR1 LNHDA, CDR2 SQIVND (reference sequence). The CDR3 consists of 15 residues. Unmatched junction bases numbered 9, after V lost 6 bases and J lost 3 bases. CDR3 sequence reads: CASRGGTGRYYGYTF. The CDR3 DNA sequence: TGTGCCAGTAGGGGAGGGACAGGACGATACTATGGCTACACCTTC.

Many counts were recorded for this clone. The chain combines TRBV6-1 with TRBJ2-3, with D possibly being TRBD2 (5 bases). Per the germline V gene, CDR1 is MNHNS and CDR2 is SASEGT. This CDR3 spans 14 amino acids. The V end lost 1 base, the J end lost 2 bases, and 7 bases lay between the germline ends. The CDR3 nucleotides are TGTGCCAGCAGTGAAGACCGGGACACAGATACGCAGTATTTT. Translating gives CASSEDRDTDTQYF.

This clone was detected many times. The rearrangement uses TRBV4-1 and TRBJ2-3; tentative D call: TRBD1 (5 bases). The length of the CDR3 is 13 residues. The germline V and J ends were trimmed by 0 bases and 5 bases, with 6 bases remaining between them. Germline CDR1 reads MGHRA; CDR2 reads YSYEKL. The CDR3 loop is CASSQDREDTQYF. The DNA for the CDR3 is TGCGCCAGCAGCCAAGACAGGGAAGATACGCAGTATTTT.

This clone was detected a few times. A much larger clone is a single base away; this may be a read error. This chain connects TRBV5-4 to TRBJ2-2; D is perhaps TRBD2 (6 bases). Germline V gene data show CDR1 as SGHNT and CDR2 as YYREEE (reference sequence). The V end was cut by 4 bases, the J end by 9 bases, with 16 bases between. This CDR3 is 14 amino acids long. CDR3 coding DNA: TGTGCCAGCAGCGGGGAGACTAGTACCTGGGAGCTGTTTTTT. As protein: CASSGETSTWELFF.

This clone came up many times. This sequence joins TRBV4-1 and TRBJ1-1; 7 positions agree with TRBD1. V was clipped by 0 bases and J by 3 bases; unmatched bases: 10. This CDR3 spans 17 amino acids. CDR1 and CDR2 (germline): MGHRA, YSYEKL. In DNA form, the CDR3 reads TGCGCCAGCAGCCAAGATGCAGGGGGAGTCTGGGACACTGAAGCTTTCTTT. Protein: CASSQDAGGVWDTEAFF.

This clone was seen ten or more times. The chain has TRBV7-9 and TRBJ2-7; D may match TRBD1 or TRBD2 (5 bases each). The CDR3 runs to 14 residues. Looked up from germline, CDR1 is SEHNR and CDR2 is FQNEAQ (reference sequence). Trimming removed 5 bases at V and 2 bases at J, with 13 bases between. The chain's CDR3 is CASSPTGTTYEQYF. In nucleotides, the CDR3 is TGTGCCAGCAGCCCCACCGGGACCACCTACGAGCAGTACTTC.

About this clone: A read error is possible here, since a much larger clone lies one base away. V and J are TRBV5-6 and TRBJ2-1; 7 bases agree with TRBD1. The length of the CDR3 is 14 residues. The germline V gene encodes CDR1 SGHDT and CDR2 YYEEEE. The CDR3 region is CASSHGQENNERFF. The CDR3 nucleotides are TGTGCCAGCAGCCACGGACAGGAGAACAATGAGCGGTTCTTC.

This clone counts as medium-sized. V is TRBV24-1 and J is TRBJ2-1, with D maybe TRBD2 (5 bases). The CDR3 extends over 13 amino acids. Trimming left V 7 bases short and J 8 bases short, with 14 bases between. The V gene's germline CDR1 is KGHDR and CDR2 SFDVKD. The CDR3: CATSPRGSHEQFF. CDR3 sequence (DNA): TGTGCCACCAGCCCTCGCGGGTCCCATGAGCAGTTCTTC.

This clone was recorded many times. This could be a read error, since a much larger clone is one nucleotide away. The sample has other DNA sequences that encode this CDR3 too. The rearrangement uses TRBV2 and TRBJ1-2; unclear D gene. V shed 11 bases and J shed 8 bases, with 15 bases lying between them. The CDR3 contains 11 residues. Germline CDR1 is SNHLY and CDR2 is FYNNEI. The CDR3 protein is CAGIWGGGYTF. Here the CDR3 DNA reads TGTGCCGGCATTTGGGGTGGCGGCTACACCTTC.

This clone was seen repeatedly, ten times or more. In DNA, the CDR3 is TGTGCCAGCAGCCCCTCCGCGACAGGGCGGGAGACCCAGTACTTC. Translation gives CASSPSATGRETQYF. V and J are TRBV7-9 and TRBJ2-5, with TRBD1 matching 7 bases. V shed 5 bases, J shed 5 bases, and the junction held 11 bases outside the gene matches. The CDR3 has 15 residues. Germline-derived CDR1 and CDR2 are SEHNR and FQNEAQ (reference sequence).

This clone is categorized as medium-sized (0.01 to 0.1%). This sequence joins TRBV6-6 and TRBJ2-1; 9 positions agree with TRBD2. V lost 2 bases, J lost 10 bases, and 9 bases stayed unmatched. Germline assignment: CDR1 MNHNY and CDR2 SVGAGI (reference sequence). CDR3 length equals 15 residues. CDR3 loop: CASSYGGGASGEQFF. In DNA form, the CDR3 reads TGTGCCAGCAGTTACGGCGGGGGGGCCTCGGGGGAGCAGTTCTTC.

The chain is built from TRBV20-1 and TRBJ2-7; 11 bases fit TRBD1. Germline values: CDR1 DFQATT, CDR2 SNEGSKA (reference sequence). This CDR3 is built from 14 residues. V was pared by 0 bases and J by 3 bases, with 1 base of the junction left unmatched. The CDR3 region is CSAREGTGGYEQYF. CDR3 bases: TGCAGTGCTAGAGAGGGGACAGGGGGCTACGAGCAGTACTTC.

This clone was seen many times. The V gene is TRBV18, the J gene TRBJ2-2; TRBD2 is a possible D gene (6 bases). Trimming shortened V by 3 bases and J by 5 bases, and 16 bases separated the two germline ends. Germline V gene data show CDR1 as KGHSH and CDR2 as LQKENI. This CDR3 spans 16 amino acids. The CDR3 protein is CASSPNSGQITGELFF. The CDR3 coding sequence is TGTGCCAGCTCACCGAACAGCGGGCAGATAACCGGGGAGCTGTTTTTT.